Below are 8 T cell receptor beta chains sequenced from a single sample in a study of T cell responses to AZD1222 COVID-19 vaccine (dated by TCRdb to about 2021). Libraries were prepared through the immunoSEQ multiplex PCR assay. TCRdb limited this immuneACCESS table to in-frame rearrangements with V and J called. A share of clones is missing; checked studies link under half to unresolved V genes, and the rest is unexplained. This sample comprises about 180,000 clones, about 90% of them detected only once. About 9.9% of the sample is taken by the ten largest. Explained via the paper, the time point label denotes: about 28 days (+/-7) after the second vaccine dose. Specimen: peripheral blood, collected 28 days after the second AZD1222 dose. These receptors came from an adult who received the AZD1222 COVID-19 vaccine.

The chain joins TRBV19 to TRBJ2-3; D is unresolved. Trimming left V 5 bases short and J 6 bases short, with 6 bases between. Looked up from germline, CDR1 is LNHDA and CDR2 is SQIVND (reference sequence). The CDR3 spans 11 residues. CDR3 amino acids: CASSAHDTQYF. As DNA, the CDR3 is TGTGCCAGTAGTGCCCACGATACGCAGTATTTT.

J is TRBJ2-3 and V is TRBV5-4; D is perhaps TRBD2 (7 bases). This CDR3 has 17 amino acids. The V gene's germline CDR1 is SGHNT and CDR2 YYREEE (reference sequence). V was cut by 0 bases and J by 1 base, with 15 bases left in between. As DNA, the CDR3 is TGTGCCAGCAGCTTGGCCTCGGGGGGCTTGGGCACAGATACGCAGTATTTT. This gives the protein CASSLASGGLGTDTQYF. Full variable domain (remainder filled in from reference TRBV5-4 and TRBJ2-3): ETGVTQSPTHLIKTRGQQVTLRCSSQSGHNTVSWYQQALGQGPQFIFQYYREEENGRGNFPPRFSGLQFPNYSSELNVNALELDDSALYLCASSLASGGLGTDTQYFGPGTRLTVL.

The V and J genes are TRBV19 and TRBJ2-7; D might be TRBD1 (7 bases). The V end lost 1 base, the J end lost 6 bases, and 13 bases lay between the germline ends. The CDR3 length is 14 residues. Germline V gives CDR1 LNHDA, CDR2 SQIVND (reference sequence). The CDR3 sequence: CASSIGQGGGEQYF. The DNA for the CDR3 is TGTGCCAGTAGTATAGGACAGGGAGGAGGCGAGCAGTACTTC. The full variable domain, in which reference TRBV19 and TRBJ2-7 provide the parts outside the CDR3, is DGGITQSPKYLFRKEGQNVTLSCEQNLNHDAMYWYRQDPGQGLRLIYYSQIVNDFQKGDIAEGYSVSREKKESFPLTVTSAQKNPTAFYLCASSIGQGGGEQYFGPGTRLTVT.

The chain carries TRBV5-1 and TRBJ2-7, with a possible D match to TRBD1 (5 bases). Germline CDR1 and CDR2: SGHRS and YFSETQ. V lost 7 bases to trimming and J lost 1 base, with 12 bases between them. The CDR3 is 13 residues long. CDR3 in DNA: TGCGCCAGCGGGATAGGGGATTCCTACGAGCAGTACTTC. Translated, it gives CASGIGDSYEQYF.

This chain joins TRBV5-4 and TRBJ1-6; D is possibly TRBD1 (6 bases). The CDR3 runs to 16 residues. The V gene lost 2 bases and the J gene lost 3 bases, with 12 bases spanning the gap. CDR1 and CDR2 from the germline V gene are SGHNT and YYREEE (reference sequence). In nucleotides, the CDR3 is TGTGCCAGCAGCTTTGGGGGCGCTGGCTATAATTCACCCCTCCACTTT. It yields the protein CASSFGGAGYNSPLHF. Drawing the rest from reference TRBV5-4 and TRBJ1-6, the complete variable domain is ETGVTQSPTHLIKTRGQQVTLRCSSQSGHNTVSWYQQALGQGPQFIFQYYREEENGRGNFPPRFSGLQFPNYSSELNVNALELDDSALYLCASSFGGAGYNSPLHFGNGTRLTVT.

The J gene is TRBJ2-3, the V gene TRBV7-3, with D possibly being TRBD1 or TRBD2 (5 bases each). Trimming cost V 1 base and J 5 bases, with 19 bases left between them. Germline-derived CDR1 and CDR2 are SGHTA and FQGTGA. The length of the CDR3 is 17 residues. The chain's CDR3 is CASSLRPGTPRGDTQYF. The DNA for the CDR3 is TGTGCCAGCAGCTTAAGACCAGGGACGCCACGGGGAGATACGCAGTATTTT.

CDR3 sequence: CASSLDILGEQYF. CDR3 DNA sequence: TGTGCCAGCAGCTTAGATATACTGGGGGAGCAGTACTTC. The rearrangement uses TRBV11-3 and TRBJ2-7; no firm D call. Germline V gives CDR1 SGHNT, CDR2 YENEEA. This CDR3 comprises 13 residues. Deletions cut 0 bases from V and 7 bases from J, with 10 bases between.

This rearrangement joins TRBV11-2 to TRBJ2-7, with 8 bases fitting TRBD1. CDR1 is SGHAT and CDR2 is FQNNGV in the germline V gene. With V trimmed by 4 bases and J by 7 bases, 3 bases remained unmatched. This CDR3 has 12 residues. Written as DNA, the CDR3 is TGTGCCAGCAGCTGGACAGGGCGAGAGCAGTACTTC. It specifies CASSWTGREQYF.